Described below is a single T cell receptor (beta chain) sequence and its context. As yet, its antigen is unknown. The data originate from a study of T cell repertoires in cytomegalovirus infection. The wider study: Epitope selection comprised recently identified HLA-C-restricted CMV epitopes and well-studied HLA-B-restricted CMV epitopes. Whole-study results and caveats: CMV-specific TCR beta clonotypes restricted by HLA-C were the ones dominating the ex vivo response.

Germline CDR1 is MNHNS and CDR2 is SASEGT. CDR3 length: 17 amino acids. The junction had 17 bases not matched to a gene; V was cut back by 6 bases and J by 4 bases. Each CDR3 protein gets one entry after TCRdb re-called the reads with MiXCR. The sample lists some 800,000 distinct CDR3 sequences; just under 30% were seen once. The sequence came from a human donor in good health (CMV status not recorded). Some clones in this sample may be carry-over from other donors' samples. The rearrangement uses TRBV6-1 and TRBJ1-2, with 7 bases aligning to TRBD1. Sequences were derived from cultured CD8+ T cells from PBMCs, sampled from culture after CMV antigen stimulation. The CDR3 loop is CASSAMGQGEYPYGYTF. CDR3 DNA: TGTGCCAGCAGCGCCATGGGGCAGGGGGAATACCCCTATGGCTACACCTTC.